This T cell receptor (beta chain) is from a study of molecular identifiers for immune sequencing clone quantification. With 2 bases removed from V and 5 bases from J, the gap between germline ends came to 18 bases. Per the germline V gene, CDR1 is LNHNV and CDR2 is YYDKDF (reference sequence). There are 16 residues in the CDR3. Each CDR3 protein is one row after TCRdb ran MiXCR on the PCR reads. The sample lists a few hundred thousand distinct CDR3 sequences, about a quarter seen once, with about 0.7% in the top ten. This clonotype was seen a handful of times. The TCR sequence derives from a human donor in good health. Some libraries in this study had Jurkat cell RNA spiked in. The gene calls are TRBV15 and TRBJ1-1; TRBD1 might be the D (5 bases). Material for sequencing was naive CD8+ T cells from blood, with Jurkat cell RNA spiked in. The subset denotes: FACS-sorted CD8+CD4-CCR7+CD45RA+ naive T cells. CDR3 sequence: CATSRQTGIGDTEAFF. The CDR3 coding sequence is TGTGCCACCAGCAGACAAACAGGAATCGGGGATACTGAAGCTTTCTTT.